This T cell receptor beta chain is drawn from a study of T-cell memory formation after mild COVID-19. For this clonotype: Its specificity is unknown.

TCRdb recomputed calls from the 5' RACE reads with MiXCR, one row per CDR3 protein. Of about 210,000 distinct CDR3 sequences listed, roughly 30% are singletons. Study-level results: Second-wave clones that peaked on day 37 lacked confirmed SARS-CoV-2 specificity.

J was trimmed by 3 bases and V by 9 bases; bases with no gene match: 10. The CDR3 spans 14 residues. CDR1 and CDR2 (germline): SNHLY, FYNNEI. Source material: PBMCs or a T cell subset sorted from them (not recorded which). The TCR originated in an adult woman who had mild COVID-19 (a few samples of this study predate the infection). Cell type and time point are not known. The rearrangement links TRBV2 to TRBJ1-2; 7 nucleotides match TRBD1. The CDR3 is CARTLGQADYGYTF. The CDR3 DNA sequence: TGTGCCAGAACTCTTGGACAGGCGGACTATGGCTACACCTTC.